This TCR beta chain comes out of a study of shared clonotypes between healthy human individuals. Study-wide results and limits: Around 4.9% of naive CD4 clonotypes were shared across four donors.

The CDR3 is 13 residues long. Per the germline V gene, CDR1 is SQVTM and CDR2 is ANQGSEA. V was clipped by 6 bases and J by 8 bases, with 16 bases between them. Generated by immunoSEQ multiplex PCR, the TCRdb table keeps only in-frame clones and is missing some. This table holds about 1.1 million clones, about 84% found once. Worth noting for this clone: Its antigen is currently unknown.

Sequencing was done on a sample of memory CD4+ T cells from PBMCs. Noted subset: CD45RA-negative fraction. The origin of this receptor is a man younger than 35 in good health. Some clones in this sample may be carry-over from other donors' samples. V usage is TRBV29-1 and J usage is TRBJ2-2; a possible D gene is TRBD2 (5 bases). The CDR3 coding sequence is TGCAGCGTAACATCGGGTCGACTAGGGGAGCTGTTTTTT. This gives the protein CSVTSGRLGELFF.